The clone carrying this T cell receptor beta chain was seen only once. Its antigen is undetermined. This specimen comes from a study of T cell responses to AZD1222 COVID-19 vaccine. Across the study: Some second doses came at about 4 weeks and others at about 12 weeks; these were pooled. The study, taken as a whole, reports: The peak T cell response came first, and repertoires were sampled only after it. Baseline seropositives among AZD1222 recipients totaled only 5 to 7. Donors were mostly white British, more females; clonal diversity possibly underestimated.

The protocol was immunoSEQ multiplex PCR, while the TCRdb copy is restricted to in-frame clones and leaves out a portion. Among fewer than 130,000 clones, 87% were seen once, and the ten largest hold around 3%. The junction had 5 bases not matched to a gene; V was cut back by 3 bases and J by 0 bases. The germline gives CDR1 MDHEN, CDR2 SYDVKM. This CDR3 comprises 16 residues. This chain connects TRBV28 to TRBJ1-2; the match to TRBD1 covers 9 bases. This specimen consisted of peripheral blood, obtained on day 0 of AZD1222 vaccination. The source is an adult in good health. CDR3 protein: CASSFSGQGSNYGYTF. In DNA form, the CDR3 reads TGTGCCAGCAGTTTTTCGGGACAGGGTTCTAACTATGGCTACACCTTC.